These 22 T cell receptor beta chains were sequenced from one sample in a study of T-cell memory formation after mild COVID-19. TCRdb called the 5' RACE reads again in MiXCR, with one record for every CDR3 protein. The sample contains fewer than 300,000 distinct CDR3 sequences, approximately 18% of which appear only once. Sequenced material: PBMCs or a T cell subset sorted from them (not recorded which). These receptors originate from a man aged 18 to 35 who had mild COVID-19 (a few samples of this study predate the infection). Cell type and time point are not known.

The chain is built from TRBV20-1 and TRBJ2-5, with TRBD1 as a possible D gene (7 bases). Trimming pared 6 bases from V and 3 bases from J, leaving 14 bases between. The CDR3 runs 13 residues. CDR1 and CDR2 from the germline V gene are DFQATT and SNEGSKA (reference sequence). As DNA, the CDR3 is TGCAGTGCCCAGGCAGGGGGGAAAGAGACCCAGTACTTC. Translated, it gives CSAQAGGKETQYF.

The rearrangement joins TRBV10-3 to TRBJ2-7; TRBD1 aligns across 7 bases. The germline V gene encodes CDR1 ENHRY and CDR2 SYGVKD. V trimming: 4 bases; J trimming: 7 bases; junction bases outside the gene matches: 13. The CDR3 covers 15 residues. CDR3 coding DNA: TGTGCCATCAGTGGTAGGGAAGGGGGCTTTAATGAGCAGTACGTC. It yields the protein CAISGREGGFNEQYV.

CDR3 region: CASSQGVGYEQYF. The CDR3 DNA follows: TGTGCCAGCAGCCAAGGGGTGGGGTACGAGCAGTACTTC. This chain links TRBV3-1 with TRBJ2-7, with no clear D. V lost 1 base to trimming and J lost 4 bases, with 8 bases between them. Looked up from germline, CDR1 is LGHDT and CDR2 is YNNKEL (reference sequence). This CDR3 has 13 amino acids.

The V call is TRBV6-2 or TRBV6-3, the J call TRBJ2-2; TRBD2 aligns across 8 bases. The CDR3 consists of 14 residues. J lost 4 bases, V lost 7 bases, and 5 bases had no gene match. Germline V gene sequence: CDR1 MNHEY, CDR2 SVGEGT. Here the CDR3 DNA reads TGTGCCAGCATAGTAGCGGGGAGCACCGGGGAGCTGTTTTTT. It translates to CASIVAGSTGELFF.

This clonotype has only a few counts. The J gene is TRBJ1-5, the V gene TRBV3-1, with D unclear. CDR1 is LGHDT, CDR2 YNNKEL, per germline (reference sequence). Trimming removed 1 base at V and 5 bases at J, with 9 bases between. The CDR3 runs to 14 residues. As DNA, the CDR3 is TGTGCCAGCAGCCAAGGGGGAGGGCATCAGCCCCAGCATTTT. This translates into CASSQGGGHQPQHF.

The CDR3 region has the DNA TGTGCCAGCACGTTGGGCGGGTTAAACATTCAGTACTTC. This translates into CASTLGGLNIQYF. This chain connects TRBV2 to TRBJ2-4; TRBD2 might be the D (5 bases). This CDR3 region has 13 residues. Trimming left V 7 bases short and J 6 bases short, with 13 bases between. The germline V gene encodes CDR1 SNHLY and CDR2 FYNNEI.

The sample holds a few counts of this clonotype. V and J are TRBV11-3 and TRBJ2-1; D remains ambiguous. The CDR3 is 13 amino acids. Germline lookup yields CDR1 SGHNT and CDR2 YENEEA. V was clipped by 5 bases and J by 9 bases, with 14 bases between them. The CDR3 loop reads CASSRSWGGEQFF. The DNA for the CDR3 is TGTGCCAGCAGCCGTTCGTGGGGTGGTGAGCAGTTCTTC.

The chain is built from TRBV20-1 and TRBJ2-7; D possibly corresponds to TRBD1 (6 bases). This CDR3 has 12 residues. Trimming left V 6 bases short and J 4 bases short, with 13 bases between. The germline V gene has CDR1 DFQATT and CDR2 SNEGSKA (reference sequence). CDR3 protein: CSAIPGEYEQYV. CDR3 nucleotide sequence: TGCAGTGCCATTCCAGGGGAATACGAGCAGTACGTC.

The rearrangement links TRBV20-1 to TRBJ1-1, with TRBD1 matching 9 bases. CDR1 and CDR2 from the germline V gene are DFQATT and SNEGSKA (reference sequence). Trimming removed 3 bases from V and 2 bases from J; junction bases left unmatched: 7. This CDR3 is 15 amino acids long. CDR3 DNA: TGCAGTGCTAGGATCCGGACAGGGGCCAACACTGAAGCTTTCTTT. Residues: CSARIRTGANTEAFF.

The V and J genes are TRBV2 and TRBJ1-5; 9 bases are a match to TRBD1. Germline loops: CDR1 SNHLY, CDR2 FYNNEI. After removal of 6 bases from V and 7 bases from J, the junction contained 10 bases not matched to a gene. The CDR3 contains 15 residues. Written as DNA, the CDR3 is TGTGCCAGCAGCGGCGGGACAGGGCGGGGACAGCCCCAGCATTTT. Protein: CASSGGTGRGQPQHF.

The chain is built from TRBV4-3 and TRBJ2-2, with 8 bases aligning to TRBD1. Germline CDR1 LGHNA, CDR2 YSLEER. After removal of 4 bases from V and 1 base from J, the junction contained 8 bases not matched to a gene. The CDR3 has 17 amino acids. Here the CDR3 DNA reads TGCGCCAGCAGCCTTCTTACCGGGACAGGGAACACCGGGGAGCTGTTTTTT. It specifies CASSLLTGTGNTGELFF.

The V gene is TRBV4-1, the J gene TRBJ1-1; D gene uncertain. CDR1 MGHRA and CDR2 YSYEKL come from the germline V gene. Trimming removed 6 bases at V and 1 base at J, with 9 bases between. The length of the CDR3 is 13 residues. The CDR3 DNA follows: TGCGCCAGCAGGCCGGACGGGAACACTGAAGCTTTCTTT. Its protein is CASRPDGNTEAFF.

The DNA of the CDR3 is TGCGCCAGCAGCCAAGATTATCACTTAGACACAGATACGCAGTATTTT. Protein: CASSQDYHLDTDTQYF. The chain uses TRBV4-3 and TRBJ2-3; no firm D call. Germline lookup yields CDR1 LGHNA and CDR2 YSLEER. V dropped 0 bases and J dropped 2 bases, with 12 bases sitting between them. This CDR3 contains 16 residues.

The chain uses TRBV6-5 and TRBJ1-2; D is unclear. CDR3 size: 13 residues. V was pared by 0 bases and J by 3 bases, with 5 bases between. CDR1 MNHEY and CDR2 SVGAGI come from the germline V gene. CDR3 coding DNA: TGTGCCAGCAGTTACTCGGGTTACTATGGCTACACCTTC. This sequence encodes CASSYSGYYGYTF.

The chain is built from TRBV10-3 and TRBJ2-5; a weak D match, TRBD1 (6 bases). The CDR3 runs 14 residues. Trimming shortened V by 4 bases and J by 2 bases, and 11 bases separated the two germline ends. CDR1 is ENHRY and CDR2 is SYGVKD in the germline V gene. The CDR3 DNA is TGTGCCATCAGTGGGACAGCTCATCAAGAGACCCAGTACTTC. Its translation is CAISGTAHQETQYF.

This clonotype was found a few times. The chain is built from TRBV24-1 and TRBJ1-1; D uncertain. Trimming removed 3 bases at V and 8 bases at J, with 6 bases between. Germline V gives CDR1 KGHDR, CDR2 SFDVKD. This CDR3 spans 11 amino acids. CDR3 loop: CATSDGVEAFF. The DNA of the CDR3 is TGTGCCACCAGTGATGGAGTGGAAGCTTTCTTT.

The rearrangement joins TRBV24-1 to TRBJ2-1; D may match TRBD1 or TRBD2 (6 bases each). V was clipped by 2 bases and J by 8 bases, with 15 bases between them. This CDR3 contains 15 residues. Germline values: CDR1 KGHDR, CDR2 SFDVKD. CDR3 protein: CATSDSRGAGDEQFF. CDR3 DNA sequence: TGTGCCACCAGTGATTCTCGCGGGGCAGGGGATGAGCAGTTCTTC.

This chain joins TRBV29-1 and TRBJ2-3; D may be TRBD1 or TRBD2 (5 bases each). This CDR3 contains 14 residues. Germline V gives CDR1 SQVTM, CDR2 ANQGSEA. V was pared by 6 bases and J by 6 bases, with 19 bases between. The chain's CDR3 is CSVLGRGGLDTQYF. The CDR3, as DNA: TGCAGCGTCCTGGGGCGAGGAGGACTTGATACGCAGTATTTT.

A remark on this clonotype: The junction differs from germline at one of its ends, possibly a read error. The chain links TRBV4-3 to TRBJ1-2, with a tentative D call TRBD1 (6 bases). This CDR3 is 15 amino acids long. Germline V CDR1 and CDR2: LGHNA, YSLEER. The CDR3 DNA follows: TGCTCCAGCAGCCCAAACGAACAGGGAATCTATGGCTACACCTTC. It codes for CSSSPNEQGIYGYTF.

This chain uses TRBV20-1 with TRBJ1-1; 12 bases match TRBD1. The CDR3 spans 14 residues. Germline V gene data show CDR1 as DFQATT and CDR2 as SNEGSKA (reference sequence). The trim removed 6 bases at V and 1 base at J, leaving 3 bases unmatched. Here the CDR3 reads CSAGDRGQNTEAFF. In DNA, the CDR3 is TGCAGTGCGGGGGACAGGGGGCAGAACACTGAAGCTTTCTTT.

V and J are TRBV6-2 or TRBV6-3 and TRBJ2-1; TRBD2 matches 8 bases. CDR3 length: 16 residues. V gave up 6 bases and J gave up 3 bases; unmatched junction bases: 10. CDR1 and CDR2 (germline): MNHEY, SVGEGT. CDR3 protein: CASSSTGTRRYNEQFF. In nucleotides, the CDR3 is TGTGCCAGCAGCTCGACCGGGACTAGGCGCTACAATGAGCAGTTCTTC.

V gene TRBV7-9 combines with J gene TRBJ1-2; TRBD1 might be the D (5 bases). V was clipped by 7 bases and J by 3 bases, with 9 bases between them. CDR1 SEHNR and CDR2 FQNEAQ come from the germline V gene (reference sequence). This CDR3 region has 12 residues. The CDR3 DNA reads as TGTGCCAGCACGACAGAGTACTATGGCTACACCTTC. It specifies CASTTEYYGYTF.